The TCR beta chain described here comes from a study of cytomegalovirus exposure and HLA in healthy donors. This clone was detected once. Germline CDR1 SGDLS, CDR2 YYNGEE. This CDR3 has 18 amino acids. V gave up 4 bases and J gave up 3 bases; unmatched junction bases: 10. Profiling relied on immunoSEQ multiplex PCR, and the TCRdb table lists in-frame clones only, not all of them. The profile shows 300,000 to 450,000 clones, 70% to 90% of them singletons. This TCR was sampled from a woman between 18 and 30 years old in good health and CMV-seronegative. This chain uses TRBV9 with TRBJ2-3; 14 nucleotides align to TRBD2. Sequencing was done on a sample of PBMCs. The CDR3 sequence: CASSSGLAGEGLTDTQYF. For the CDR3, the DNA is TGTGCCAGCAGCTCGGGACTAGCGGGAGAGGGTCTGACAGATACGCAGTATTTT.